This TCR beta chain emerged from a study of cytomegalovirus exposure and HLA in healthy donors. The study's findings and limits: Reportedly, diagnosis of cytomegalovirus status by the classifier showed high specificity and sensitivity. Researchers had no immune exposure information except CMV serostatus available. Sequencing likely produced, as an artifact, a cluster of highly shared sequence variants.

Note on this clone: Its antigen is not identified.

Trimming shortened V by 5 bases and J by 1 base, and 11 bases separated the two germline ends. The CDR3 has 14 residues. Germline CDR1 is MDHEN and CDR2 is SYDVKM. PCR involved 60 Vbeta and 13 Jbeta primers. Produced via immunoSEQ multiplex PCR; TCRdb's table is partial and in-frame only. The sample consists of 130,000 to 150,000 clones, over 65% of them appearing once. This receptor was obtained from a female donor in good health and CMV-seronegative. The gene calls are TRBV28 and TRBJ1-1; perhaps TRBD1 as D (5 bases). Sequenced sample: PBMCs. In DNA form, the CDR3 reads TGTGCCAGCAGTCAGTCCAGGGAGAACACTGAAGCTTTCTTT. Amino acid sequence: CASSQSRENTEAFF. The full variable domain, completed using reference TRBV28 and TRBJ1-1, is DVKVTQSSRYLVKRTGEKVFLECVQDMDHENMFWYRQDPGLGLRLIYFSYDVKMKEKGDIPEGYSVSREKKERFSLILESASTNQTSMYLCASSQSRENTEAFFGQGTRLTVV.